This TCR beta chain derives from a study of T cells after yellow fever vaccination. Study-level results: Contaminants from the bulk population, in the form of abundant clonotypes, could be found in FACS-sorted repertoires. It was a small share of clonotypes that appeared in both CD4 and CD8 compartments. Reappearance after the booster was observed for most primary-vaccination clones (about 97% CD4, less than 90% CD8).

The CDR3 spans 15 residues. Trimming took 5 bases from V and 2 from J, leaving 12 bases between them. From germline, CDR1 is MDHEN and CDR2 SYDVKM. With respect to this clonotype: Antigen: not known.

TCRdb called the 5' RACE reads again in MiXCR, with one record for every CDR3 protein. In the table there are 130,000 or so distinct CDR3 sequences, roughly 15% of which are singletons. The clonotype originates from a man aged 18 to 29 who received the YFV17D yellow fever vaccine. This rearrangement joins TRBV28 to TRBJ1-4; D remains unclear. The material was CD8+ T cells sorted from PBMCs, obtained 5 days after the yellow fever booster vaccination. DNA of the CDR3: TGTGCCAGCAGTCCTCAAGGCAGGACTAATGAAAAACTGTTTTTT. Its protein product is CASSPQGRTNEKLFF.